This T cell receptor beta chain was documented in a study of technical replicates of blood from a handful of donors. Generated by immunoSEQ multiplex PCR, the TCRdb table keeps only in-frame clones and is missing some. The table lists roughly 15,000 clones, roughly 80% of them singletons. The germline V gene encodes CDR1 SGDLS and CDR2 YYNGEE. The CDR3 spans 14 residues. V shed 0 bases and J 9 bases; nucleotides not matched to a gene: 6. J is TRBJ2-1 and V is TRBV9; TRBD1 matches 7 bases. The sequenced material came from PBMCs. This clonotype originated in a human donor in good health. CDR3 nucleotide sequence: TGTGCCAGCAGCGTAGTTACAGGGGTGGGTGAGCAGTTCTTC. Its translation is CASSVVTGVGEQFF.